This is a list of T cell receptor beta chains from one sample in a study of T cell repertoires and Cas9 in healthy adults. The data were produced by immunoSEQ multiplex PCR, yet TCRdb's version contains in-frame clones alone and is incomplete. The sample contains approximately 21,000 clones, roughly nine tenths of which appear only once. The sample was CD4+ effector T cells (CD127+, CD25-, CD137-, CD154-) from PBMCs; culture status not recorded. The receptors were sampled from a human donor in good health. Each CDR3 is given with its conserved first and last residue. D genes are given only for firm matches. Clone size is given for some rows only: seen once, a few or many times, or a class if the clone is expanded.

clone size | J gene | V gene | D gene | CDR3 protein | CDR3 DNA
once | TRBJ2-3 | TRBV4-2 | . | CASSQANRQADTQYF | TGTGCCAGCAGCCAAGCTAACCGACAGGCAGATACGCAGTATTTT
. | TRBJ1-2 | TRBV21-1 | . | CASSKALPSRQGEGGYTF | TGTGCCAGCAGCAAAGCGCTGCCGTCTCGACAGGGCGAGGGAGGCTACACCTTC
few | TRBJ2-7 | TRBV14 | . | CASSQAWGEKAYEQYF | TGTGCCAGCAGCCAAGCCTGGGGAGAGAAGGCCTACGAGCAGTACTTC
. | TRBJ2-7 | TRBV7-2 | . | CASSPGTNTLEQYF | TGTGCCAGCAGCCCCGGGACAAATACCCTCGAGCAGTACTTC
. | TRBJ2-5 | TRBV5-6 | TRBD1 | CASSWDREETQYF | TGTGCCAGCAGCTGGGACAGGGAAGAGACCCAGTACTTC
few | TRBJ1-3 | TRBV5-8 | . | CASSPRFSGNTIYF | TGTGCCAGCAGCCCCAGATTCTCTGGAAACACCATATATTTT
. | TRBJ1-3 | TRBV7-3 | . | CASSFGPGVGNTIYF | TGTGCCAGCAGCTTTGGTCCTGGGGTCGGAAACACCATATATTTT
. | TRBJ1-4 | TRBV28 | . | CASTNRWNEKLFF | TGTGCCAGCACTAACCGTTGGAATGAAAAACTGTTTTTT
. | TRBJ2-7 | TRBV14 | TRBD1 | CASSEGAQGLYEQYF | TGTGCCAGCAGTGAGGGGGCACAGGGGCTCTACGAGCAGTACTTC
. | TRBJ2-7 | TRBV6-5 | . | CASNLEVQGEYEQYF | TGTGCCAGCAACCTAGAAGTTCAGGGCGAATACGAGCAGTACTTC
. | TRBJ1-2 | TRBV7-2 | . | CASSLAASGYTF | TGTGCCAGCAGCTTAGCCGCCTCCGGCTACACCTTC
. | TRBJ2-3 | TRBV10-2 | . | CASSEPGRDDTQYF | TGCGCCAGCAGTGAGCCCGGGCGGGACGATACGCAGTATTTT
few | TRBJ2-3 | TRBV5-1 | TRBD2 | CASRTSGGAWDTQYF | TGCGCCAGCAGAACTAGCGGGGGGGCCTGGGATACGCAGTATTTT
. | TRBJ1-1 | TRBV29-1 | TRBD1 | CSVQGGRGGETEAFF | TGCAGCGTTCAAGGGGGCAGGGGCGGGGAAACTGAAGCTTTCTTT
. | TRBJ2-5 | TRBV11-2 | . | CASIRGVGETQYF | TGTGCCAGCATTCGAGGAGTTGGGGAGACCCAGTACTTC
. | TRBJ1-1 | TRBV29-1 | . | CSVLLVEGGEAFF | TGCAGCGTTCTTTTGGTCGAGGGGGGTGAAGCTTTCTTT
. | TRBJ1-2 | TRBV15 | . | CATSRARTEANFYGYTF | TGTGCCACCAGCAGGGCCAGGACAGAAGCTAACTTCTATGGCTACACCTTC
. | TRBJ2-7 | TRBV2 | . | CASSIRRTDYEQYF | TGTGCCAGCAGTATCAGGCGGACCGACTACGAGCAGTACTTC
. | TRBJ1-1 | TRBV4-1 | . | CASSQGLGGGRKGGNTEAFF | TGCGCCAGCAGCCAAGGCCTTGGTGGGGGGCGCAAGGGGGGTAATACTGAAGCTTTCTTT
. | TRBJ2-7 | TRBV6-1 | . | CAGGEWGDYEQYF | TGTGCCGGGGGCGAGTGGGGAGACTACGAGCAGTACTTC
once | TRBJ2-4 | TRBV4-1 | TRBD1 | CASSRTGDKNIQYF | TGCGCCAGCTCCCGGACAGGGGATAAAAACATTCAGTACTTC
. | TRBJ2-7 | TRBV25-1 | TRBD2 | CASSESPRGGAQLYEQYF | TGTGCCAGCAGTGAATCCCCCCGGGGGGGGGCCCAACTCTACGAGCAGTACTTC
once | TRBJ2-2 | TRBV30 | . | CAWGSRDPTGELFF | TGTGCCTGGGGGAGCAGGGATCCCACCGGGGAGCTGTTTTTT
once | TRBJ2-1 | TRBV11-3 | TRBD2 | CASSLSSGSPREQFF | TGTGCCAGCAGCTTATCTAGCGGGTCCCCGAGGGAGCAGTTCTTC
. | TRBJ1-3 | TRBV30 | . | CAWSVRDTIYF | TGTGCCTGGAGTGTACGGGACACCATATATTTT
once | TRBJ1-4 | TRBV21-1 | . | CASIWDRTVRSEKLFF | TGTGCCAGCATTTGGGACAGGACAGTACGTAGTGAAAAACTGTTTTTT
once | TRBJ2-7 | TRBV5-4 | . | CASSLAGPSSYEQYF | TGTGCCAGCAGCTTGGCAGGGCCCAGCTCCTACGAGCAGTACTTC
. | TRBJ1-6 | TRBV11-2 | TRBD1 | CASSLQGADNSPLHF | TGTGCCAGCAGCCTACAGGGGGCCGATAATTCACCCCTCCACTTT
. | TRBJ2-6 | TRBV6-1 | . | CASSELWANVLTF | TGTGCCAGCAGTGAATTGTGGGCCAACGTCCTGACTTTC
. | TRBJ2-1 | TRBV7-7 | . | CASSLGRANEQFF | TGTGCTAGCAGCTTAGGGCGGGCAAATGAGCAGTTCTTC
. | TRBJ1-2 | TRBV9 | . | CASSVDLGHGYTF | TGTGCCAGCAGCGTAGATTTAGGGCATGGCTACACCTTC
. | TRBJ2-2 | TRBV6-6 | . | CASSYSGLTGELFF | TGTGCCAGCAGTTACTCGGGTCTTACCGGGGAGCTGTTTTTT
. | TRBJ2-7 | TRBV6-5 | . | CASSRQVHSYEQYF | TGTGCCAGCAGCCGACAGGTACACTCCTACGAGCAGTACTTC
. | TRBJ2-1 | TRBV11-3 | TRBD2 | CASSSGTSENNEQFF | TGTGCCAGCAGCTCCGGGACTAGTGAAAACAATGAGCAGTTCTTC
. | TRBJ1-5 | TRBV2 | . | CASSDRTAQHF | TGTGCCAGCAGTGACAGGACGGCCCAGCATTTT
. | TRBJ2-3 | TRBV11-3 | TRBD2 | CASSPGGGTQYF | TGTGCCAGCAGCCCCGGGGGGGGCACGCAGTATTTT
. | TRBJ1-5 | TRBV10-3 | TRBD1 | CAISNQGGQNQPQHF | TGTGCCATCAGTAATCAGGGGGGACAGAATCAGCCCCAGCATTTT